A single T cell receptor beta chain is shown here with its context. V lost 7 bases to trimming and J lost 4 bases; unmatched junction nucleotides: 1. The CDR3 extends over 13 amino acids. CDR1 is SGHRS and CDR2 is YFSETQ in the germline V gene. Assay: immunoSEQ multiplex PCR; the TCRdb copy retains only in-frame clones and omits some. The table records 90,000 to 100,000 clones, almost 96% of them present only once. This record belongs to a study of technical replicates of blood from a handful of donors. The source of this sequence is a human donor in good health. The sequenced sample was T cells isolated from PBMCs. This chain links TRBV5-1 with TRBJ2-1; 11 bases align to TRBD2. The CDR3 protein is CASGTSGYNEQFF. The CDR3, as DNA: TGCGCCAGCGGGACTAGCGGTTACAATGAGCAGTTCTTC.